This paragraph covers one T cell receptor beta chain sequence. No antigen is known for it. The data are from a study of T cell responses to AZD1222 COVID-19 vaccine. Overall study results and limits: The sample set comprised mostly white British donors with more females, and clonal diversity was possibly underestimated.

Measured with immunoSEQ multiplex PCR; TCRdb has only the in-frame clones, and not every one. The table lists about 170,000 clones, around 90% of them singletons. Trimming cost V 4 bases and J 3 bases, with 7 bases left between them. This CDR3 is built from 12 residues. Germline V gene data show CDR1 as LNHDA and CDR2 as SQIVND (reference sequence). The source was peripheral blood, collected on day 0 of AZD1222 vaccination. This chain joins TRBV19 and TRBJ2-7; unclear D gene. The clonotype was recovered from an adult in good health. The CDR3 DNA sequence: TGTGCCAGTAGTAAGGCCGGCTACGAGCAGTACTTC. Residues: CASSKAGYEQYF. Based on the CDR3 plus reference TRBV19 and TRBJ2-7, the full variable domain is DGGITQSPKYLFRKEGQNVTLSCEQNLNHDAMYWYRQDPGQGLRLIYYSQIVNDFQKGDIAEGYSVSREKKESFPLTVTSAQKNPTAFYLCASSKAGYEQYFGPGTRLTVT.